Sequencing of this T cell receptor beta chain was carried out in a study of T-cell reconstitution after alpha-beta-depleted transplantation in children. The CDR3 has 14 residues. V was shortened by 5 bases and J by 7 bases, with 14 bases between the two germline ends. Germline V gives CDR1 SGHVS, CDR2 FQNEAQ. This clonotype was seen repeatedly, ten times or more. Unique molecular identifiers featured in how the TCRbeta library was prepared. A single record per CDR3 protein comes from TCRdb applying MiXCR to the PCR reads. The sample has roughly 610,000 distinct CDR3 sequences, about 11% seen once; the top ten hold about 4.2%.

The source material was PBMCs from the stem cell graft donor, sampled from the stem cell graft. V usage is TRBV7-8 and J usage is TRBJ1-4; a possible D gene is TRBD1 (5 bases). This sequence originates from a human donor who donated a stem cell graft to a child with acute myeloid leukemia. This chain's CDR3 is CASSREGMSEKLFF. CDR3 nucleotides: TGTGCCAGCAGCAGGGAGGGGATGAGTGAAAAACTGTTTTTT.